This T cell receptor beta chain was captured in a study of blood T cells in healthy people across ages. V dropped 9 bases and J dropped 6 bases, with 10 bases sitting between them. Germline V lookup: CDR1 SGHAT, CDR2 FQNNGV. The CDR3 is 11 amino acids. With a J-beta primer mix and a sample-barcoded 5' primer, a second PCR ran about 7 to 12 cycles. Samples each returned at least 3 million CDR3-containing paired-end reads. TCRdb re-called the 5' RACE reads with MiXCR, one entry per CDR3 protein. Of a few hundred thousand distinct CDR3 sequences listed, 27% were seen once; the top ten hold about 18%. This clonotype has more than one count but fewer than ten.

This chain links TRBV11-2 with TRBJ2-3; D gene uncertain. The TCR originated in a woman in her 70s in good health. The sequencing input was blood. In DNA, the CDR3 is TGTGCCAGTAGAAAAACGGATACGCAGTATTTT. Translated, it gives CASRKTDTQYF. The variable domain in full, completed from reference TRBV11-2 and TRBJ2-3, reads EAGVAQSPRYKIIEKRQSVAFWCNPISGHATLYWYQQILGQGPKLLIQFQNNGVVDDSQLPKDRFSAERLKGVDSTLKIQPAKLEDSAVYLCASRKTDTQYFGPGTRLTVL.